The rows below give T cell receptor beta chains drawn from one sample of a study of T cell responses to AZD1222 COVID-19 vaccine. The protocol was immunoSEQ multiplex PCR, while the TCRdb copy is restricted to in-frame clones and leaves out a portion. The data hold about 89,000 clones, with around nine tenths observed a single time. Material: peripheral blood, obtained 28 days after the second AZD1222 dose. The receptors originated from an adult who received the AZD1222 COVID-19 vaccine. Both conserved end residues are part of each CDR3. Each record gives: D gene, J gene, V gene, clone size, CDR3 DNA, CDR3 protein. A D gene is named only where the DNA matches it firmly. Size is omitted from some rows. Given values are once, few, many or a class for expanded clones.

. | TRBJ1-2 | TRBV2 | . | TGTGCCACCACCGGGACCCAGACCTATGGCTACACCTTC | CATTGTQTYGYTF
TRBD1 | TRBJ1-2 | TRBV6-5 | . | TGTGCCAGCAGTTACTCGAGGACAGGGGGCAACTATGGCTACACCTTC | CASSYSRTGGNYGYTF
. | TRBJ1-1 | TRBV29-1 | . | TGCAGCGTTGAGAGAGGACAGAGCGAAGCTTTCTTT | CSVERGQSEAFF
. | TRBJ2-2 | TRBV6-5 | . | TGTGCCAGCAGTTACGATAAGGGTGTCGCCGGGGAGCTGTTTTTT | CASSYDKGVAGELFF
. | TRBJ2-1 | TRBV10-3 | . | TGTGCCATCAGTGATCCCAGGACAGTATACAATGAGCAGTTCTTC | CAISDPRTVYNEQFF
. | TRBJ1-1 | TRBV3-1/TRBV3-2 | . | TGTGCCAGCAGCCAAGGAGGGATTGTGACTGAAGCTTTCTTT | CASSQGGIVTEAFF
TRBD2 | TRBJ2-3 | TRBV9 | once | TGTGCCAGCAGCTACCGACTAGCGGCAAAAGGGAGAGATACGCAGTATTTT | CASSYRLAAKGRDTQYF
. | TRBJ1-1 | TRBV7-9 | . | TGTGCCAGCAGACAGACACCCTCGGGTGAAGCTTTCTTT | CASRQTPSGEAFF
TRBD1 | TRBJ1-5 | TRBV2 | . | TGTGCCAGCAGGGGGCCCCGGACAGGGGTAGAGCATTTT | CASRGPRTGVEHF
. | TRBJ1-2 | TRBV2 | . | TGTGCCAGCAGTGCCGACGGGGGGAACGGCTACACCTTC | CASSADGGNGYTF
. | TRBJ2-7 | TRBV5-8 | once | TGTGCCAGCAGCGTTTCGAAGCAGTACTTC | CASSVSKQYF
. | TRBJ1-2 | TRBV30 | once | TGTGCCTGGAGGGGGGGAGGGGTTGTAGGTGGCTACACCTTC | CAWRGGGVVGGYTF
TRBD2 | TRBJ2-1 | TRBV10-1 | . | TGCGCCAGCAGTGACCCCACGCGAGCGGGAGTTAATCAGTTCTTC | CASSDPTRAGVNQFF
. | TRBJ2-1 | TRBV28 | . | TGTGCCAGCAGTTTCTCCGAGATCGGTGAGCAGTTCTTC | CASSFSEIGEQFF
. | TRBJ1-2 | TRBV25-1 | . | TGTGCCAGCAGTGAATATGGGGGTGGCTATGGCTACACCTTC | CASSEYGGGYGYTF
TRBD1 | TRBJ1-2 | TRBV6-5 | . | TGTGCCAGCAGTTATCGGACAGGGAGGGATGGCTACACCTTC | CASSYRTGRDGYTF
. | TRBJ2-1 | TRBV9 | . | TGTGCCAGCAGCGTATCGCTGGGGGATGAGCAGTTCTTC | CASSVSLGDEQFF
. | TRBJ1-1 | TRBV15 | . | TGTGCCACCAGTTGGGGCCCGAGCATGAACACTGAAGCTTTCTTT | CATSWGPSMNTEAFF
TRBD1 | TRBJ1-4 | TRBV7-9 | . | TGTGCCAGCAGCTCGTGGACAGGGTTGAGTGAAAAACTGTTTTTT | CASSSWTGLSEKLFF
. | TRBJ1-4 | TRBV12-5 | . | TGTGCTAGTGGTTTGGTACTGGGGTCCCGGGATGAAAAACTGTTTTTT | CASGLVLGSRDEKLFF
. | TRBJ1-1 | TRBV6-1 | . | TGTGCCAGCAGTGAAGCCGAGGGACACACTGAAGCTTTCTTT | CASSEAEGHTEAFF
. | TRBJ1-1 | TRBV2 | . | TGTGCCAGCACCCGACGGAACACTGAAGCTTTCTTT | CASTRRNTEAFF
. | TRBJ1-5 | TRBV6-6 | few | TGTGCCAGCAGCCCCTGGAATCAGCCCCAGCATTTT | CASSPWNQPQHF
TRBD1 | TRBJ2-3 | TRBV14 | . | TGTGCCAGCAGCCTCCGACAGGGTGGAGATACGCAGTATTTT | CASSLRQGGDTQYF
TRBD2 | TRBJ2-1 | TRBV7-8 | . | TGTGCCAGCAGTAAACTAGCGGGAGTGTTCAATGAGCAGTTCTTC | CASSKLAGVFNEQFF